This entry is about one TCR beta chain. The antigen remains unidentified. This entry belongs to a study of T cells in Graves' hyperthyroidism and ophthalmopathy. Study information: Once the initial diagnosis was made, peripheral blood was obtained before any treatment.

This CDR3 comprises 13 residues. The germline V gene encodes CDR1 SGDLS and CDR2 YYNGEE. The V gene lost 4 bases and the J gene lost 8 bases, with 13 bases spanning the gap. Study outcomes and limitations: Blood also carried most thyroid clonotypes expanded above 0.001. The model identified upcoming ophthalmopathy a median around 7.1 months ahead of onset.

Used for diagnoses were clinical symptoms, serum thyroxine and TRAb, thyroid ultrasound and orbital computed tomography. Researchers took RNA transcripts and amplified the TCR beta CDR3 regions from them. A set of HTBI primers served as the primers for a first-round RT-PCR of the TCR CDR3. One entry per CDR3 protein results from TCRdb running MiXCR on the multiplex PCR reads. This sample has hundreds of thousands of distinct CDR3 sequences, with around 19% found just once. The V gene is TRBV9, the J gene TRBJ1-3; TRBD1 might be the D (5 bases). The sample consisted of blood. This sequence originates from a woman between 45 and 65 years old with Graves' hyperthyroidism that later progressed to Graves' ophthalmopathy. The CDR3 loop reads CASSPQGMDTIYF. CDR3 DNA: TGTGCCAGCAGCCCTCAGGGAATGGACACCATATATTTT.